The 24 T cell receptor beta chains presented below share a single source sample, sequenced in a study of OX40 agonist ivuxolimab in advanced cancers. Using immunoSEQ multiplex PCR, the repertoire was profiled, and TCRdb retains in-frame clones only, with some absent. This sample has around 62,000 clones, with about nine tenths found just once. Source: CD4+ or CD8+ T cells sorted from blood, taken in a trial of the OX40 agonist ivuxolimab. These receptor sequences come from an adult with an advanced solid tumor such as melanoma, head and neck, liver or kidney cancer.

This chain links TRBV5-6 with TRBJ2-5; D possibly corresponds to TRBD2 (6 bases). CDR3 size: 12 residues. Trimming cost V 4 bases and J 9 bases, with 13 bases left between them. In germline, CDR1 is SGHDT, CDR2 YYEEEE. In DNA, the CDR3 is TGTGCCAGCAGCCCCGGGGGAGTAGCCCAGTACTTC. This translates into CASSPGGVAQYF.

In DNA, the CDR3 is TGTGCCAGCAGCTACCGAAGGGCGACCAACTACAATGAGCAGTTCTTC. Residues: CASSYRRATNYNEQFF. The chain is built from TRBV6-5 and TRBJ2-1; D is ambiguous. Germline V gene sequence: CDR1 MNHEY, CDR2 SVGAGI. The CDR3 has 16 amino acids. Trimming removed 6 bases at V and 3 bases at J, with 18 bases between.

This clone was recorded only once. This chain links TRBV28 with TRBJ2-3; no clear D. Trimming left V 8 bases short and J 6 bases short, with 12 bases between. The germline CDR1 and CDR2 sequences are MDHEN and SYDVKM. The CDR3 is 12 amino acids. This chain's CDR3 is CASFTSQDTQYF. In DNA form, the CDR3 reads TGTGCCAGCTTTACCAGCCAGGATACGCAGTATTTT.

CDR3 DNA: TGTGCCAGCAGTGACCAGGGAGTTGGCTACACCTTC. Protein sequence: CASSDQGVGYTF. This rearrangement joins TRBV6-4 to TRBJ1-2; tentatively, D is TRBD1 (5 bases). There are 12 residues in the CDR3. Germline CDR1 MRHNA, CDR2 SNTAGT. V lost 2 bases to trimming and J lost 7 bases, with 8 bases between them.

This sequence joins TRBV7-9 and TRBJ2-1; 13 nucleotides match TRBD2. The germline gives CDR1 SEHNR, CDR2 FQNEAQ (reference sequence). J lost 6 bases, V lost 4 bases, and 12 bases had no gene match. The CDR3 is 18 amino acids. CDR3 sequence reads: CASSSGLAGVNFGNEQFF. The CDR3 region has the DNA TGTGCCAGCAGCTCAGGACTAGCGGGAGTAAATTTTGGCAATGAGCAGTTCTTC.

The chain is built from TRBV29-1 and TRBJ1-4; D call uncertain. The V gene's germline CDR1 is SQVTM and CDR2 ANQGSEA. The CDR3 is made up of 14 amino acids. The germline V and J ends were trimmed by 0 bases and 10 bases, with 15 bases remaining between them. The CDR3 nucleotides read TGCAGCGTTGAAGATCTTCGAGATGAACTAAAACTGTTTTTT. Residues: CSVEDLRDELKLFF.

In DNA form, the CDR3 reads TGTGCCAGCAGCCGGAGGAGTAGCGAGCACTACGAGCAGTACTTC. Translating it yields CASSRRSSEHYEQYF. V usage is TRBV5-4 and J usage is TRBJ2-7; D perhaps matches TRBD2 (5 bases). V lost 4 bases and J 3 bases, leaving 17 bases between the germline ends. The CDR3 spans 15 residues. Germline V CDR1 and CDR2: SGHNT, YYREEE (reference sequence).

The gene calls are TRBV6-5 and TRBJ1-1; D is ambiguous. CDR1 is MNHEY, CDR2 SVGAGI, per germline. V lost 0 bases, J lost 2 bases, and 7 bases lay in between. CDR3 size: 14 residues. The CDR3 reads CASSYSTLNTEAFF. DNA of the CDR3: TGTGCCAGCAGTTACTCGACGTTAAACACTGAAGCTTTCTTT.

V usage is TRBV6-6 and J usage is TRBJ1-4, with no clear D. Per germline, CDR1 MNHNY and CDR2 SVGAGI (reference sequence). Trimming stripped 7 bases from V and 4 bases from J, with 16 bases between. This CDR3 has 15 amino acids. The CDR3 DNA is TGTGCCAGCACCCCCGAGGGAGCGAGTAATGAAAAACTGTTTTTT. As protein: CASTPEGASNEKLFF.

This clone was detected only a few times. The chain joins TRBV9 to TRBJ1-2, with D possibly TRBD1 on 6 matching bases. CDR1 and CDR2 (germline): SGDLS, YYNGEE. V lost 0 bases and J lost 0, with 9 bases in between. The CDR3 has 15 residues. The CDR3, as DNA: TGTGCCAGCAGCGTAGTGGCAGGGGCTAACTATGGCTACACCTTC. Translating gives CASSVVAGANYGYTF.

V and J are TRBV7-9 and TRBJ1-4; D unclear. This CDR3 is 12 amino acids long. CDR1 and CDR2 (germline): SEHNR, FQNEAQ (reference sequence). Trimming cost V 5 bases and J 13 bases, with 14 bases left between them. The CDR3 loop is CASSPTRGVLFF. The DNA for the CDR3 is TGTGCCAGCAGCCCCACTCGAGGAGTACTGTTTTTT.

The chain links TRBV30 to TRBJ2-5; 8 bases fit TRBD2. Trimming took 5 bases from V and 4 from J; bases not matched to a gene: 6. CDR1 is GTSNPN and CDR2 is SVGIG in the germline V gene (reference sequence). The CDR3 covers 13 residues. The DNA of the CDR3 is TGTGCCTGGTTGTCCGGGACTAGAGAGACCCAGTACTTC. Encoded protein: CAWLSGTRETQYF.

This chain links TRBV5-6 with TRBJ2-7; 9 nucleotides line up with TRBD1. This CDR3 comprises 13 residues. Germline-derived CDR1 and CDR2 are SGHDT and YYEEEE. Germline trimming cut 4 bases from V and 3 bases from J; bases unmatched to any gene: 2. CDR3 nucleotide sequence: TGTGCCAGCAGCCTGACAGGGGGCTACGAGCAGTACTTC. Its translation: CASSLTGGYEQYF.

The V call is TRBV29-1, the J call TRBJ2-3, with 9 bases identical to TRBD2. J was trimmed by 2 bases and V by 6 bases; bases with no gene match: 12. Germline CDR1 is SQVTM and CDR2 is ANQGSEA. CDR3 length: 16 residues. The CDR3 nucleotides read TGCAGCGTCGCCGGGACTAGCTGGGGACTCACAGATACGCAGTATTTT. Amino acid sequence: CSVAGTSWGLTDTQYF.

The J gene is TRBJ2-1, the V gene TRBV10-3, with 7 bases lining up with TRBD2. J was trimmed by 5 bases and V by 6 bases; bases with no gene match: 7. Germline-derived CDR1 and CDR2 are ENHRY and SYGVKD. The CDR3 has 14 amino acids. This chain's CDR3 is CAISRALADNEQFF. CDR3 nucleotides: TGTGCCATCAGCAGGGCGCTAGCGGACAATGAGCAGTTCTTC.

The rearrangement uses TRBV28 and TRBJ2-7, with D perhaps matching TRBD1 or TRBD2 (5 bases each). Germline assignment: CDR1 MDHEN and CDR2 SYDVKM. The length of the CDR3 is 16 residues. The V gene lost 8 bases and the J gene lost 5 bases, with 25 bases spanning the gap. CDR3 loop: CASRTDYGALPNEQYF. CDR3 DNA: TGTGCCAGCCGCACCGATTACGGGGCCTTACCTAACGAGCAGTACTTC. Drawing the rest from reference TRBV28 and TRBJ2-7, the complete variable domain is DVKVTQSSRYLVKRTGEKVFLECVQDMDHENMFWYRQDPGLGLRLIYFSYDVKMKEKGDIPEGYSVSREKKERFSLILESASTNQTSMYLCASRTDYGALPNEQYFGPGTRLTVT.

The chain joins TRBV11-2 to TRBJ2-1; TRBD2 agrees at 11 bases. The ends lost 5 bases at V and 8 bases at J; junction bases unmatched: 8. The CDR3 is 15 amino acids. Germline CDR1 reads SGHAT; CDR2 reads FQNNGV. CDR3 region: CASSRGTSGGDEQFF. CDR3 DNA: TGTGCCAGCAGCCGAGGGACTAGCGGTGGAGATGAGCAGTTCTTC. The full variable domain, its missing parts supplied by reference TRBV11-2 and TRBJ2-1, is EAGVAQSPRYKIIEKRQSVAFWCNPISGHATLYWYQQILGQGPKLLIQFQNNGVVDDSQLPKDRFSAERLKGVDSTLKIQPAKLEDSAVYLCASSRGTSGGDEQFFGPGTRLTVL.

The CDR3 nucleotides read TGTGCCAGCAGTGAAGCGCTTCCAGGGGCGTTCCACAATAGTGGGCAGTTCTTC. Its translation is CASSEALPGAFHNSGQFF. This chain connects TRBV6-1 to TRBJ2-1, with TRBD1 as a possible D gene (6 bases). The germline V gene encodes CDR1 MNHNS and CDR2 SASEGT. Trimming pared 0 bases from V and 12 bases from J, leaving 27 bases between. This CDR3 is built from 18 residues.

The chain links TRBV5-1 to TRBJ2-3; 12 bases match TRBD2. The germline V gene has CDR1 SGHRS and CDR2 YFSETQ. The CDR3 covers 19 residues. The V segment lost 4 bases and the J segment 2 bases; nucleotides outside the gene matches: 14. CDR3 in DNA: TGCGCCAGCAGCGCGGAGTTTAGCGGACTAGCGGGGTACACAGATACGCAGTATTTT. Translated, it gives CASSAEFSGLAGYTDTQYF.

The rearrangement joins TRBV7-9 to TRBJ1-5; D perhaps matches TRBD1 (6 bases). Germline CDR1 is SEHNR and CDR2 is FQNEAQ (reference sequence). There are 15 residues in the CDR3. Deletions cut 5 bases from V and 4 bases from J, with 15 bases between. The CDR3 spells CASSPGRGTNQPQHF. The CDR3 nucleotides are TGTGCCAGCAGCCCTGGCAGGGGCACAAATCAGCCCCAGCATTTT.

The chain employs TRBV7-6 and TRBJ1-2, with TRBD1 as a possible D gene (5 bases). Trimming pared 0 bases from V and 6 bases from J, leaving 17 bases between. This CDR3 has 16 amino acids. CDR1 SGHVS and CDR2 FNYEAQ come from the germline V gene. CDR3 amino acids: CASSLASGALSDGYTF. The CDR3 DNA sequence: TGTGCCAGCAGCTTAGCCTCCGGGGCGCTATCTGATGGCTACACCTTC.

This chain joins TRBV9 and TRBJ2-7; D possibly uses TRBD1 or TRBD2 (5 bases each). V lost 2 bases and J 3 bases, leaving 15 bases between the germline ends. CDR1 and CDR2 from the germline V gene are SGDLS and YYNGEE. CDR3 length: 15 residues. CDR3 in DNA: TGTGCCAGCAGCGTTGGGGACCTTTTACACTACGAGCAGTACTTC. Its protein is CASSVGDLLHYEQYF.

This chain links TRBV7-3 with TRBJ2-1; 7 nucleotides line up with TRBD1. V was pared by 5 bases and J by 9 bases, with 10 bases of the junction left unmatched. The V gene's germline CDR1 is SGHTA and CDR2 FQGTGA. The CDR3 spans 14 residues. Here the CDR3 DNA reads TGTGCCAGCAGCAGGGGACAGTCCATGAGTGAGCAGTTCTTC. Residues: CASSRGQSMSEQFF.

The V gene is TRBV9, the J gene TRBJ2-3; 8 bases are shared with TRBD1. Germline V lookup: CDR1 SGDLS, CDR2 YYNGEE. V dropped 4 bases and J dropped 0; count of bases not matched to a gene: 13. The CDR3 totals 18 residues. CDR3 DNA sequence: TGTGCCAGCAGCACCCGGGACAGGCCTACTATTAGCACAGATACGCAGTATTTT. Translating it yields CASSTRDRPTISTDTQYF.